The subject of this entry is one T cell receptor beta chain. Each CDR3 protein is one row after TCRdb ran MiXCR on the 5' RACE reads. The repertoire consists of about 730,000 distinct CDR3 sequences, with about 20% occurring once and the leading ten covering around 4.4%. The source of the sample is a study of identical twins. The junction had 15 bases not matched to a gene; V was cut back by 6 bases and J by 8 bases. The CDR3 is made up of 14 amino acids. The germline CDR1 and CDR2 sequences are DFQATT and SNEGSKA (reference sequence). These data were also filed under a second study, of T cells expressing NK-cell markers. That study adds: Only alpha-beta TCR T cells were sorted in several experiments, using an anti-gamma-delta TCR antibody. HCMV specificity of expanded NKG2C+ T cell clones remained unclear.

The rearrangement uses TRBV20-1 and TRBJ1-1; TRBD1 aligns across 7 bases. This receptor was identified in a woman aged 18-29 years in good health. Specimen: PBMCs. CDR3 bases: TGCAGTGCGCCTGGACAGGAGGGCCAAGCAGAAGCTTTCTTT. Amino acids: CSAPGQEGQAEAFF.